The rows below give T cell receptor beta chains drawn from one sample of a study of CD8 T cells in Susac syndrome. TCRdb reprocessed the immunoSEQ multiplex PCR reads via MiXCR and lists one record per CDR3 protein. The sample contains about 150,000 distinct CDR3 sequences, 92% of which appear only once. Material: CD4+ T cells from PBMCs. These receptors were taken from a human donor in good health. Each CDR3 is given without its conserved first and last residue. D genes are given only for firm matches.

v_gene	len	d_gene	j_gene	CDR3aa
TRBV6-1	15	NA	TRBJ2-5	ASSFLLRGSYQETQY
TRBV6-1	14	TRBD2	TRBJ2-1	ASSPTVAGARNEQF
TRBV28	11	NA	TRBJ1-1	ASSLPGGTEAF
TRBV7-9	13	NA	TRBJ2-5	ASSPETGIQETQY
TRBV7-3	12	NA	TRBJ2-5	ASSLKAYQETQY
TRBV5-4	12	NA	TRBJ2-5	ASSPLGRQETQY
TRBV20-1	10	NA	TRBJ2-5	SARSGTETQY
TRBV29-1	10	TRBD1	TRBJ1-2	SVRTGGYGYT
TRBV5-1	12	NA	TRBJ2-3	ASSLMAGTDTQY
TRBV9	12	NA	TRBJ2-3	ASSVSVSTDTQY
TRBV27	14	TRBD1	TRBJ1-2	ASMIARDRGNYGYT
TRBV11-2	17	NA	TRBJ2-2	ASSLEVVSFVANTGELF
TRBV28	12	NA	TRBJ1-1	ASNEGGLNTEAF
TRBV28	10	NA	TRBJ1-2	ASGSINYGYT